This T cell receptor beta chain was profiled in a study of blood T cell repertoires in COVID-19. At the level of the study: Italy, Spain and the United States were the sources of the convalescent and acute COVID-19 samples.

Germline V gene sequence: CDR1 SNHLY, CDR2 FYNNEI. The CDR3 has 15 residues. The J segment lost 2 bases and the V segment lost 6 bases, leaving 5 bases of the junction unmatched. This clone came up once. Donors were grouped by their self-reported clinical history. Study processing details: Cell counts per sample came from amplifying reference gene primers. TCRdb keeps only in-frame clones here, not all; method: immunoSEQ multiplex PCR. The V and J calls and clone size come from that table; D and trimming were worked out from the DNA. The data contain hundreds of thousands of clones, over 80% of them seen just once; the ten biggest clones take up roughly 0.95%.

The sequence came from a man aged 45-65 years who had been exposed to COVID-19. The sequencing input was PBMCs or T cells enriched from blood (not recorded which). J is TRBJ1-5 and V is TRBV2; 9 nucleotides agree with TRBD1. CDR3 loop: CASSDRGIGNQPQHF. CDR3 DNA sequence: TGTGCCAGCAGCGACAGGGGGATAGGCAATCAGCCCCAGCATTTT.